The 28 T cell receptor beta chains given below trace back to one sample, sequenced in a study of cytomegalovirus exposure and HLA in healthy donors. PCR was performed using 60 Vbeta and 13 Jbeta primers. Sequencing used immunoSEQ multiplex PCR; TCRdb keeps in-frame clones, though not all of them. The sample consists of approximately 130,000 clones, 60% to 85% of them appearing once. The sample comprised PBMCs. The receptors were sampled from a man aged 30 to 45 in good health and CMV-seronegative.

This clone was detected once. This chain links TRBV30 with TRBJ1-1, with 7 bases aligning to TRBD1. Trimming took 2 bases from V and 5 from J; bases not matched to a gene: 14. This CDR3 region has 16 residues. CDR1 is GTSNPN, CDR2 SVGIG, per germline (reference sequence). The CDR3 loop reads CAWSPHLTGVGTEAFF. CDR3 bases: TGTGCCTGGAGTCCTCACCTCACAGGGGTTGGGACTGAAGCTTTCTTT. Together with reference TRBV30 and TRBJ1-1, the CDR3 gives the full variable domain: SQTIHQWPATLVQPVGSPLSLECTVEGTSNPNLYWYRQAAGRGLQLLFYSVGIGQISSEVPQNLSASRPQDRQFILSSKKLLLSDSGFYLCAWSPHLTGVGTEAFFGQGTRLTVV.

This chain connects TRBV4-3 to TRBJ1-2, with no clear D. Germline CDR1 LGHNA, CDR2 YSLEER. This CDR3 spans 13 amino acids. V was cut by 4 bases and J by 8 bases, with 14 bases left in between. CDR3: CASSPKRESGYTF. CDR3 sequence (DNA): TGCGCCAGCAGCCCCAAGCGGGAGTCCGGCTACACCTTC.

The chain carries TRBV4-3 and TRBJ1-1; D is unresolved. The germline V and J ends were trimmed by 1 base and 1 base, with 7 bases remaining between them. The CDR3 has 14 residues. Germline-derived CDR1 and CDR2 are LGHNA and YSLEER. The CDR3, as DNA: TGCGCCAGCAGCCAAGTTGCGGGGAACACTGAAGCTTTCTTT. This gives the protein CASSQVAGNTEAFF.

The V and J genes are TRBV5-1 and TRBJ2-5; D unresolved. Trimming shortened V by 1 base and J by 2 bases, and 6 bases separated the two germline ends. CDR3 length: 13 residues. Germline CDR1 and CDR2: SGHRS and YFSETQ. CDR3 protein: CASSLRQQETQYF. The CDR3 DNA reads as TGCGCCAGCAGCTTGCGACAACAAGAGACCCAGTACTTC. Drawing the rest from reference TRBV5-1 and TRBJ2-5, the complete variable domain is KAGVTQTPRYLIKTRGQQVTLSCSPISGHRSVSWYQQTPGQGLQFLFEYFSETQRNKGNFPGRFSGRQFSNSRSEMNVSTLELGDSALYLCASSLRQQETQYFGPGTRLLVL.

V gene TRBV9 combines with J gene TRBJ2-7, with D possibly being TRBD2 (6 bases). V shed 3 bases and J shed 4 bases, with 14 bases lying between them. The germline V gene has CDR1 SGDLS and CDR2 YYNGEE. The CDR3 has 14 residues. The CDR3 loop reads CASSAGEVTYEQYF. As DNA, the CDR3 is TGTGCCAGCAGCGCCGGGGAGGTGACTTACGAGCAGTACTTC.

The chain links TRBV4-2 to TRBJ1-2; 7 bases map to TRBD1. After removal of 4 bases from V and 0 bases from J, the junction contained 8 bases not matched to a gene. Per germline, CDR1 LGHNA and CDR2 YNFKEQ. This CDR3 comprises 16 residues. The CDR3 here is CASSRTRQGANYGYTF. CDR3 coding DNA: TGTGCCAGCAGCCGCACTAGACAGGGAGCTAACTATGGCTACACCTTC.

The DNA of the CDR3 is TGCGCCAGCAGCTTGGGACAGGGGGGCGAGCAGTACTTC. Amino acids: CASSLGQGGEQYF. This rearrangement joins TRBV5-1 to TRBJ2-5; TRBD1 matches 9 bases. The J call may be mistaken, given a closer DNA end match to TRBJ2-7. The CDR3 spans 13 residues. Germline V lookup: CDR1 SGHRS, CDR2 YFSETQ.

The chain is built from TRBV28 and TRBJ1-2, with 8 nucleotides matching TRBD1. Germline lookup yields CDR1 MDHEN and CDR2 SYDVKM. With 6 bases clipped from V and 4 bases from J, the junction kept 7 bases outside the gene matches. CDR3 size: 14 residues. In DNA, the CDR3 is TGTGCCAGCAGACATACAGGGGGTGGCTATGGCTACACCTTC. It specifies CASRHTGGGYGYTF.

The chain uses TRBV5-4 and TRBJ2-2; D may be TRBD1 (5 bases). This CDR3 has 17 residues. Trimming took off 1 base at V and 4 bases at J, with 17 bases between the two ends. In germline, CDR1 is SGHNT, CDR2 YYREEE (reference sequence). The CDR3 DNA reads TGTGCCAGCAGCTTGAGGGTCAAGGGGCTATTCACCGGGGAGCTGTTTTTT. Protein product: CASSLRVKGLFTGELFF.

V gene TRBV7-2 combines with J gene TRBJ2-7, with 8 nucleotides matching TRBD1. The CDR3 spans 16 residues. V trimming: 4 bases; J trimming: 2 bases; junction bases outside the gene matches: 10. From germline, CDR1 is SGHTA and CDR2 FQGNSA. This CDR3 is CASSSQDREKAYEQYF. The CDR3 DNA follows: TGTGCCAGCAGCTCCCAGGACAGGGAAAAGGCCTACGAGCAGTACTTC.

The V call is TRBV11-2, the J call TRBJ1-5; 10 nucleotides agree with TRBD1. CDR1 and CDR2 from the germline V gene are SGHAT and FQNNGV. This CDR3 region has 17 residues. V trimming: 4 bases; J trimming: 0 bases; junction bases outside the gene matches: 6. CDR3 in DNA: TGTGCCAGCAGCTCGGGGACAGGGGCCCTTAGCAATCAGCCCCAGCATTTT. Translation gives CASSSGTGALSNQPQHF.

The chain recombines TRBV5-4 with TRBJ2-7; no clear D. Per the germline V gene, CDR1 is SGHNT and CDR2 is YYREEE (reference sequence). The CDR3 runs 12 residues. V dropped 2 bases and J dropped 2 bases, with 5 bases sitting between them. The CDR3 loop reads CASSFSTYEQYF. DNA for the CDR3: TGTGCCAGCAGCTTTTCCACCTACGAGCAGTACTTC.

This clone was seen once. The chain carries TRBV7-2 and TRBJ2-1; a possible D gene is TRBD1 (6 bases). Germline V gene data show CDR1 as SGHTA and CDR2 as FQGNSA. The CDR3 has 18 amino acids. The V end was cut by 5 bases, the J end by 0 bases, with 20 bases between. CDR3 nucleotides: TGTGCCAGCAGCGCACCACAGGGCGGGCTAAGCTCCTACAATGAGCAGTTCTTC. This sequence encodes CASSAPQGGLSSYNEQFF.

This CDR3 is CASLQGLLNTGELFF. DNA of the CDR3: TGTGCCAGCCTTCAGGGGCTCCTAAACACCGGGGAGCTGTTTTTT. This chain links TRBV2 with TRBJ2-2, with D possibly matching TRBD1 (6 bases). The length of the CDR3 is 15 residues. The germline CDR1 and CDR2 sequences are SNHLY and FYNNEI. The V end lost 8 bases, the J end lost 2 bases, and 15 bases lay between the germline ends.

This rearrangement joins TRBV5-8 to TRBJ2-1, with D perhaps matching TRBD1 (6 bases). Germline CDR1 SGHTS, CDR2 YDEGEE. Trimming removed 4 bases at V and 7 bases at J, with 9 bases between. This CDR3 is 12 amino acids long. CDR3 in DNA: TGTGCCAGCAGCACAGGACAGAATGAGCAGTTCTTC. Translating it yields CASSTGQNEQFF.

The CDR3: CASSDWGSGGVSYNEQFF. The CDR3 nucleotides read TGTGCCAGCAGTGACTGGGGTAGCGGAGGGGTGTCCTACAATGAGCAGTTCTTC. The chain carries TRBV2 and TRBJ2-1; perhaps TRBD2 as D (6 bases). The CDR3 runs 18 residues. Germline CDR1 SNHLY, CDR2 FYNNEI. Trimming removed 3 bases at V and 1 base at J, with 19 bases between.

The rearrangement links TRBV28 to TRBJ2-3; TRBD1 agrees at 7 bases. From germline, CDR1 is MDHEN and CDR2 SYDVKM. V lost 8 bases and J lost 2; bases outside the gene matches: 4. The length of the CDR3 is 13 residues. CDR3 DNA: TGTGCCAGCCGACAGGGTTTCACAGATACGCAGTATTTT. It specifies CASRQGFTDTQYF.

In nucleotides, the CDR3 is TGTGCCAGCAGTCACTCCCGCGGGACAGGGCGAGAGCAGTACTTC. Translated, it gives CASSHSRGTGREQYF. This chain uses TRBV27 with TRBJ2-7, with TRBD1 matching 9 bases. J lost 7 bases, V lost 5 bases, and 12 bases had no gene match. The V gene's germline CDR1 is MNHEY and CDR2 SMNVEV (reference sequence). The CDR3 length is 15 residues.

This chain connects TRBV27 to TRBJ1-4, with 8 bases fitting TRBD1. There are 14 residues in the CDR3. Trimming removed 6 bases from V and 10 bases from J; junction bases left unmatched: 10. Germline CDR1 and CDR2: MNHEY and SMNVEV (reference sequence). The CDR3 is CASRGQGAPGKLFF. The CDR3, as DNA: TGTGCCAGCAGAGGTCAGGGGGCCCCCGGAAAACTGTTTTTT.

The rearrangement joins TRBV4-2 to TRBJ2-7; D perhaps matches TRBD2 (6 bases). Germline V gene data show CDR1 as LGHNA and CDR2 as YNFKEQ. The CDR3 runs to 16 residues. V was pared by 3 bases and J by 0 bases, with 15 bases between. The CDR3 region is CASSHAPGTASYEQYF. For the CDR3, the DNA is TGTGCCAGCAGCCATGCTCCCGGGACTGCCTCCTACGAGCAGTACTTC.

V and J are TRBV25-1 and TRBJ2-6; no reliable D call. CDR3 length equals 15 residues. The germline V gene encodes CDR1 MGHDK and CDR2 SYGVNS. V dropped 4 bases and J dropped 0 bases, with 7 bases sitting between them. CDR3 bases: TGTGCCAGCAGTGGGCGGTTCTCTGGGGCCAACGTCCTGACTTTC. Translated, it gives CASSGRFSGANVLTF.

The CDR3 here is CASSPRGSGGAIEQFF. CDR3 bases: TGTGCCAGCAGCCCCCGGGGTAGCGGGGGGGCCATTGAGCAGTTCTTC. The rearrangement uses TRBV9 and TRBJ2-1; TRBD2 aligns across 11 bases. Germline lookup yields CDR1 SGDLS and CDR2 YYNGEE. V was pared by 4 bases and J by 9 bases, with 12 bases of the junction left unmatched. The CDR3 is made up of 16 amino acids.

CDR3 sequence: CASSDDREKGYTF. CDR3 nucleotide sequence: TGTGCCAGCAGCGACGACAGGGAAAAAGGCTACACCTTC. J is TRBJ1-2 and V is TRBV2, with 7 bases lining up with TRBD1. V shed 6 bases and J 8 bases; nucleotides not matched to a gene: 9. Germline CDR1 and CDR2: SNHLY and FYNNEI. CDR3 length equals 13 residues.

The CDR3 loop is CASKMDYRANTGELFF. For the CDR3, the DNA is TGTGCCAGCAAAATGGACTACCGAGCGAACACCGGGGAGCTGTTTTTT. The rearrangement links TRBV2 to TRBJ2-2, with a possible D match to TRBD2 (6 bases). Germline values: CDR1 SNHLY, CDR2 FYNNEI. The CDR3 is 16 amino acids. V dropped 7 bases and J dropped 0 bases, with 15 bases sitting between them.

The sample holds a few counts of this clone. CDR3: CASSSEGVRTDTQYF. In nucleotides, the CDR3 is TGTGCCAGCAGCTCGGAGGGTGTCCGGACAGATACGCAGTATTTT. This chain links TRBV7-9 with TRBJ2-3, with D perhaps matching TRBD2 (6 bases). The V end was cut by 4 bases, the J end by 3 bases, with 14 bases between. This CDR3 comprises 15 residues. Germline lookup yields CDR1 SEHNR and CDR2 FQNEAQ (reference sequence).

This clone was seen only once. The chain joins TRBV13 to TRBJ1-1; no clear D gene. Trimming stripped 1 base from V and 10 bases from J, with 10 bases between. The CDR3 consists of 12 residues. Germline-derived CDR1 and CDR2 are PRHDT and FYEKMQ (reference sequence). CDR3 loop: CASSLVRGGAFF. The CDR3 DNA follows: TGTGCCAGCAGCTTAGTGCGGGGAGGAGCTTTCTTT.

V gene TRBV18 combines with J gene TRBJ2-3; 8 bases are shared with TRBD1. Trimming removed 5 bases from V and 9 bases from J; junction bases left unmatched: 13. This CDR3 has 15 amino acids. CDR1 and CDR2 (germline): KGHSH, LQKENI. CDR3 sequence (DNA): TGTGCCAGCTCATCGTGGGGACAGGTGAAGGAAACGCAGTATTTT. This gives the protein CASSSWGQVKETQYF.

The chain recombines TRBV30 with TRBJ1-5; 8 bases map to TRBD1. V shed 3 bases, J shed 3 bases, and the junction held 4 bases outside the gene matches. CDR1 and CDR2 (germline): GTSNPN, SVGIG (reference sequence). This CDR3 region has 14 residues. CDR3: CAWSGTGVNQPQHF. CDR3 sequence (DNA): TGTGCCTGGAGCGGGACAGGCGTCAATCAGCCCCAGCATTTT. The full variable domain, with the rest looked up from reference TRBV30 and TRBJ1-5, is SQTIHQWPATLVQPVGSPLSLECTVEGTSNPNLYWYRQAAGRGLQLLFYSVGIGQISSEVPQNLSASRPQDRQFILSSKKLLLSDSGFYLCAWSGTGVNQPQHFGDGTRLSIL.